Shown below are 5 T cell receptor beta chains from a single sample sequenced in a study of blood T cell repertoires in COVID-19. Generated by immunoSEQ multiplex PCR, the TCRdb table keeps only in-frame clones and is missing some. The data hold roughly 180,000 clones, with about 88% observed a single time. Material: peripheral blood. All receptors come from a young man with acute or convalescent COVID-19.

J is TRBJ2-1 and V is TRBV15, with TRBD2 matching over 7 bases. V lost 5 bases to trimming and J lost 3 bases; unmatched junction nucleotides: 4. There are 14 residues in the CDR3. The germline V gene encodes CDR1 LNHNV and CDR2 YYDKDF (reference sequence). CDR3 DNA sequence: TGTGCCACCAGCCCAGCGGGGCGCTACAATGAGCAGTTCTTC. This translates into CATSPAGRYNEQFF. The full variable domain, with the rest looked up from reference TRBV15 and TRBJ2-1, is DAMVIQNPRYQVTQFGKPVTLSCSQTLNHNVMYWYQQKSSQAPKLLFHYYDKDFNNEADTPDNFQSRRPNTSFCFLDIRSPGLGDTAMYLCATSPAGRYNEQFFGPGTRLTVL.

This sequence joins TRBV4-1 and TRBJ1-2, with D tentatively TRBD1 (6 bases). Germline CDR1 and CDR2: MGHRA and YSYEKL. The CDR3 runs 14 residues. V shed 4 bases and J shed 4 bases, with 13 bases lying between them. The CDR3 nucleotides read TGCGCCAGCAGCCCCCTGACAGGAGTCTATGGCTACACCTTC. Its translation is CASSPLTGVYGYTF.

CDR3 sequence reads: CSVGTGIFDTQYF. CDR3 bases: TGCAGCGTTGGGACAGGGATCTTTGATACGCAGTATTTT. The chain carries TRBV29-1 and TRBJ2-3, with 8 bases that match TRBD1. Unmatched junction bases numbered 6, after V lost 4 bases and J lost 6 bases. CDR3 length: 13 residues. The germline V gene encodes CDR1 SQVTM and CDR2 ANQGSEA.

This chain uses TRBV7-8 with TRBJ1-1, with 10 nucleotides matching TRBD1. The germline gives CDR1 SGHVS, CDR2 FQNEAQ. The CDR3 runs 13 residues. V lost 5 bases and J lost 10; bases outside the gene matches: 7. The CDR3, as DNA: TGTGCCAGCAGCGCCCGGGACAGGGGTCGAGCTTTCTTT. Its translation is CASSARDRGRAFF.

The chain has TRBV27 and TRBJ1-1, with 9 nucleotides matching TRBD1. The CDR3 is 15 residues long. Germline CDR1 and CDR2: MNHEY and SMNVEV (reference sequence). The J segment lost 4 bases and the V segment lost 7 bases, leaving 10 bases of the junction unmatched. CDR3 DNA: TGTGCCAGCATTACAGGGGGCGCAGGGTTCACTGAAGCTTTCTTT. It codes for CASITGGAGFTEAFF.